The rows below give T cell receptor beta chains drawn from one sample of a study of T cells after posttransplantation cyclophosphamide. Method: immunoSEQ multiplex PCR; TCRdb's copy keeps in-frame clones and lacks some. The table has 31,000 or so clones, approximately 90% seen once. Sequenced input: naive CD4+ T cells sorted from PBMCs. These receptors were taken from a woman aged 55-69 years in good health, CMV-negative, and a related stem cell transplant donor. Both conserved end residues are part of each CDR3. A D gene is named only where the DNA matches it firmly. Clone size appears in some rows only: once, few, many, or a class for an expanded clone.

D gene: TRBD2
J gene: TRBJ2-3
clone size: .
V gene: TRBV9
CDR3 protein: CASSVALAGGPLDTQYF

D gene: .
J gene: TRBJ2-7
clone size: .
V gene: TRBV2
CDR3 protein: CASSRTDSSYEQYF

D gene: TRBD2
J gene: TRBJ2-7
clone size: .
V gene: TRBV15
CDR3 protein: CATSRDPTSGDDYEQYF

D gene: .
J gene: TRBJ1-3
clone size: .
V gene: TRBV7-9
CDR3 protein: CASSLQNTIYF

D gene: TRBD2
J gene: TRBJ2-5
clone size: .
V gene: TRBV5-1
CDR3 protein: CASSLSGGGRGQETQYF

D gene: TRBD1
J gene: TRBJ1-4
clone size: few
V gene: TRBV7-9
CDR3 protein: CASSGQGGTNEKLFF

D gene: TRBD1
J gene: TRBJ2-7
clone size: .
V gene: TRBV28
CDR3 protein: CASSTPGQGSHEQYF

D gene: .
J gene: TRBJ1-1
clone size: .
V gene: TRBV6-1
CDR3 protein: CASSEFGMIGGSEAFF

D gene: .
J gene: TRBJ2-3
clone size: .
V gene: TRBV29-1
CDR3 protein: CSVAHRADTQYF

D gene: .
J gene: TRBJ1-6
clone size: .
V gene: TRBV9
CDR3 protein: CASSAQGGDRSPLHF

D gene: .
J gene: TRBJ2-6
clone size: .
V gene: TRBV27
CDR3 protein: CASSMRQSPGANVLTF

D gene: .
J gene: TRBJ1-3
clone size: .
V gene: TRBV6-4
CDR3 protein: CASSDYEPGQKRNTIYF

D gene: TRBD2
J gene: TRBJ2-7
clone size: .
V gene: TRBV10-3
CDR3 protein: CAAPGWMREGPYEQYF

D gene: .
J gene: TRBJ1-1
clone size: .
V gene: TRBV5-1
CDR3 protein: CASSLTDTEAFF

D gene: .
J gene: TRBJ1-1
clone size: .
V gene: TRBV2
CDR3 protein: CASGEGEAFF

D gene: .
J gene: TRBJ2-1
clone size: once
V gene: TRBV10-2
CDR3 protein: CASGSEQFF

D gene: TRBD1
J gene: TRBJ1-1
clone size: .
V gene: TRBV5-1
CDR3 protein: CASSPVGQGAAEAFF

D gene: .
J gene: TRBJ2-1
clone size: .
V gene: TRBV9
CDR3 protein: CASSARGMSTSGYNEQFF

D gene: .
J gene: TRBJ2-7
clone size: .
V gene: TRBV7-2
CDR3 protein: CASSRQGYEQYF

D gene: TRBD1
J gene: TRBJ2-7
clone size: .
V gene: TRBV5-6
CDR3 protein: CASYGTGSYEQYF

D gene: TRBD1
J gene: TRBJ2-1
clone size: once
V gene: TRBV2
CDR3 protein: CASRDDRVNEQFF

D gene: .
J gene: TRBJ2-3
clone size: .
V gene: TRBV6-5
CDR3 protein: CASSYVRSTDTQYF

D gene: TRBD2
J gene: TRBJ2-3
clone size: .
V gene: TRBV7-2
CDR3 protein: CASSFWGGASGSTDTQYF

D gene: TRBD1
J gene: TRBJ2-5
clone size: once
V gene: TRBV7-2
CDR3 protein: CASSAHRGRGETQYF

D gene: TRBD1
J gene: TRBJ1-5
clone size: .
V gene: TRBV7-3
CDR3 protein: CASSLEKGQHSNQPQHF

D gene: .
J gene: TRBJ1-2
clone size: once
V gene: TRBV7-9
CDR3 protein: CASSVDSNYGYTF

D gene: TRBD1
J gene: TRBJ1-6
clone size: .
V gene: TRBV6-5
CDR3 protein: CASSYSGQAYNSPLHF

D gene: .
J gene: TRBJ2-3
clone size: .
V gene: TRBV27
CDR3 protein: CASRTPGLTQYF

D gene: .
J gene: TRBJ2-1
clone size: .
V gene: TRBV27
CDR3 protein: CASRRDSYNEQFF

D gene: TRBD1
J gene: TRBJ1-1
clone size: .
V gene: TRBV19
CDR3 protein: CASSHPPGQGAGNTEAFF

D gene: TRBD1
J gene: TRBJ1-2
clone size: .
V gene: TRBV12-5
CDR3 protein: CASGLTPRTGNYGYTF

D gene: TRBD2
J gene: TRBJ2-7
clone size: .
V gene: TRBV30
CDR3 protein: CACRGGRSSYEQYF

D gene: .
J gene: TRBJ2-7
clone size: .
V gene: TRBV19
CDR3 protein: CASSAKSPYWRQFNYEQYF

D gene: .
J gene: TRBJ1-1
clone size: .
V gene: TRBV5-4
CDR3 protein: CAAGVNTEAFF

D gene: TRBD1
J gene: TRBJ1-2
clone size: .
V gene: TRBV30
CDR3 protein: CAWSVRGDRAYTF

D gene: .
J gene: TRBJ1-2
clone size: .
V gene: TRBV7-2
CDR3 protein: CASSLGGGFYGYTF

D gene: .
J gene: TRBJ1-5
clone size: .
V gene: TRBV10-3
CDR3 protein: CAISVGDSNQPQHF

D gene: TRBD2
J gene: TRBJ2-7
clone size: .
V gene: TRBV19
CDR3 protein: CASSPRLAEAYEQYF

D gene: .
J gene: TRBJ1-2
clone size: .
V gene: TRBV6-5
CDR3 protein: CASSYSRSGGEGYTF

D gene: .
J gene: TRBJ1-3
clone size: .
V gene: TRBV5-6
CDR3 protein: CASRVRSGNTIYF

D gene: .
J gene: TRBJ2-7
clone size: .
V gene: TRBV5-6
CDR3 protein: CASSLGGHSYEQYF

D gene: .
J gene: TRBJ1-2
clone size: .
V gene: TRBV29-1
CDR3 protein: CSVNQWGQGDYGYTF

D gene: .
J gene: TRBJ2-7
clone size: once
V gene: TRBV4-3
CDR3 protein: CASSQDPTRVYEQYF

D gene: .
J gene: TRBJ2-5
clone size: .
V gene: TRBV7-9
CDR3 protein: CASSLNGGPETQYF

D gene: TRBD1
J gene: TRBJ2-5
clone size: once
V gene: TRBV6-5
CDR3 protein: CASSYGTGEKQYF

D gene: .
J gene: TRBJ2-5
clone size: .
V gene: TRBV2
CDR3 protein: CASLSGAGETQYF

D gene: .
J gene: TRBJ2-3
clone size: .
V gene: TRBV19
CDR3 protein: CASSVQGKARDTQYF

D gene: .
J gene: TRBJ2-3
clone size: once
V gene: TRBV15
CDR3 protein: CATSKRSASDTDTQYF

D gene: TRBD2
J gene: TRBJ2-3
clone size: .
V gene: TRBV5-4
CDR3 protein: CASSAGLARTDTQYF

D gene: .
J gene: .
clone size: .
V gene: TRBV7-9
CDR3 protein: CASSRSGGLYEQYF

D gene: TRBD1
J gene: TRBJ1-4
clone size: .
V gene: TRBV12-5
CDR3 protein: CASGWTFTDRALEKLFF

D gene: TRBD2
J gene: TRBJ2-3
clone size: .
V gene: TRBV2
CDR3 protein: CASSLGGGAGDTQYF